The 19 T cell receptor beta chains presented below share a single source sample, sequenced in a study of response to subunit inactivated influenza vaccine. TCRdb ran MiXCR on the RT-PCR reads and lists one entry per CDR3 protein. The sample has about 570,000 distinct CDR3 sequences; about 11% are singletons. These data are also associated with another study on T cells expressing NK-cell markers. Per that paper: cDNA encoding TCR beta was synthesized via 5'RACE template switching incorporating UMIs.

The source material was PBMCs from blood, sampled on the day of vaccination. These receptors came from a man aged 50 to 60 who received an inactivated influenza vaccine.

This chain connects TRBV20-1 to TRBJ2-1, with TRBD1 matching over 9 bases. The CDR3 is made up of 15 amino acids. Looked up from germline, CDR1 is DFQATT and CDR2 is SNEGSKA (reference sequence). V gave up 5 bases and J gave up 5 bases; unmatched junction bases: 10. CDR3 DNA sequence: TGCAGTGCTGCACTATCGGGACAGGGTAACAATGAGCAGTTCTTC. This codes for CSAALSGQGNNEQFF.

This clonotype has ten or more counts. The chain joins TRBV5-1 to TRBJ1-5; TRBD1 might be the D (5 bases). V lost 2 bases and J lost 9, with 18 bases in between. CDR1 and CDR2 (germline): SGHRS, YFSETQ. CDR3 length equals 15 residues. DNA of the CDR3: TGCGCCAGCAGCTTCGACCAGGGTGCGCATTGGCCCCAGCATTTT. As protein: CASSFDQGAHWPQHF. Full variable domain (outside the CDR3, taken from reference TRBV5-1 and TRBJ1-5): KAGVTQTPRYLIKTRGQQVTLSCSPISGHRSVSWYQQTPGQGLQFLFEYFSETQRNKGNFPGRFSGRQFSNSRSEMNVSTLELGDSALYLCASSFDQGAHWPQHFGDGTRLSIL.

With respect to this clonotype: At one of its ends the junction is not consistent with the germline gene, which may arise from a read error. The chain couples TRBV5-5 to TRBJ1-2; possible D gene TRBD1, 5 bases. The CDR3 sequence is 16 residues long. Germline-derived CDR1 and CDR2 are SGHKS and YYEKEE (reference sequence). The chain's CDR3 is CASILEPVGQEVPHTF. The CDR3 DNA follows: TGTGCCAGCATCTTGGAACCTGTGGGGCAGGAGGTGCCCCACACCTTC. Looking up the rest from reference TRBV5-5 and TRBJ1-2 gives the full variable domain: DAGVTQSPTHLIKTRGQQVTLRCSPISGHKSVSWYQQVLGQGPQFIFQYYEKEERGRGNFPDRFSARQFPNYSSELNVNALLLGDSALYLCASILEPVGQEVPHTFGSGTRLTVV.

The chain is built from TRBV6-1 and TRBJ2-1, with a tentative D call TRBD2 (5 bases). The ends were cut back, 3 bases at V and 4 bases at J, with 13 bases in the middle. The length of the CDR3 is 15 residues. Germline CDR1 MNHNS, CDR2 SASEGT. In DNA, the CDR3 is TGTGCCAGCAGTGACGAGGGCCTGGGATACAATGAGCAGTTCTTC. It codes for CASSDEGLGYNEQFF.

This clonotype was seen at least ten times. The genes are TRBV4-2 and TRBJ1-5; a weak D match, TRBD1 (6 bases). Germline assignment: CDR1 LGHNA and CDR2 YNFKEQ. Trimming took 0 bases from V and 6 from J, leaving 21 bases between them. The CDR3 covers 18 residues. The CDR3 sequence: CASSQDWVGTGSGQPQHF. The DNA of the CDR3 is TGTGCCAGCAGCCAAGATTGGGTGGGAACAGGGTCTGGTCAGCCCCAGCATTTT.

This clonotype has a handful of counts. The chain links TRBV7-9 to TRBJ2-5; 9 nucleotides agree with TRBD1. With V trimmed by 5 bases and J by 5 bases, 12 bases remained unmatched. CDR3 size: 16 residues. Germline assignment: CDR1 SEHNR and CDR2 FQNEAQ (reference sequence). CDR3 bases: TGTGCCAGCAGCAACCGGGACAGGGAATTGATTGAGACCCAGTACTTC. It codes for CASSNRDRELIETQYF.

This clonotype was seen only a few times. The V and J genes are TRBV28 and TRBJ2-7; D is possibly TRBD2 (5 bases). CDR3 length: 14 residues. Germline CDR1 and CDR2: MDHEN and SYDVKM. Trimming pared 6 bases from V and 0 bases from J, leaving 12 bases between. DNA of the CDR3: TGTGCCAGCAGCTCGTACGGGGACTCCTACGAGCAGTACTTC. Encoded protein: CASSSYGDSYEQYF.

This clonotype was seen only a few times. The J gene is TRBJ2-3, the V gene TRBV4-2, with D unresolved. Germline CDR1 and CDR2: LGHNA and YNFKEQ. The V and J ends lost 2 bases and 2 bases respectively, with 11 bases between them. The CDR3 totals 15 residues. CDR3: CASSQSDTPTDTQYF. The CDR3 DNA sequence: TGTGCCAGCAGCCAATCCGATACACCCACAGATACGCAGTATTTT.

The chain carries TRBV4-2 and TRBJ2-1; D gene unclear. This CDR3 region has 14 residues. Germline loops: CDR1 LGHNA, CDR2 YNFKEQ. V was cut by 2 bases and J by 7 bases, with 12 bases left in between. Here the CDR3 reads CASSQLRFNNEQFF. Written as DNA, the CDR3 is TGTGCCAGCAGCCAACTTAGGTTTAATAATGAGCAGTTCTTC.

This clonotype was counted a few times. This chain connects TRBV10-3 to TRBJ1-5; D gene ambiguous. Deletions cut 4 bases from V and 1 base from J, with 11 bases between. In germline, CDR1 is ENHRY, CDR2 SYGVKD. The CDR3 is made up of 15 amino acids. As DNA, the CDR3 is TGTGCCATCAGTGCTTCCTTGGGCAGCAATCAGCCCCAGCATTTT. Translated: CAISASLGSNQPQHF.

This clonotype was counted a few times. The J gene is TRBJ2-2, the V gene TRBV6-1, with TRBD2 matching 8 bases. V gave up 6 bases and J gave up 4 bases; unmatched junction bases: 7. The CDR3 covers 15 residues. Looked up from germline, CDR1 is MNHNS and CDR2 is SASEGT. DNA for the CDR3: TGTGCCAGCAGAGGCGGGGGGCGGGGCACCGGGGAGCTGTTTTTT. This codes for CASRGGGRGTGELFF.

Only a few counts were recorded for this clonotype. This sequence joins TRBV11-2 and TRBJ2-2, with TRBD2 matching 8 bases. Germline CDR1 SGHAT, CDR2 FQNNGV. This CDR3 is built from 16 residues. The ends lost 4 bases at V and 4 bases at J; junction bases unmatched: 8. CDR3 protein: CASSSPRGGPTGELFF. The DNA of the CDR3 is TGTGCCAGCAGCTCGCCCCGGGGGGGCCCCACCGGGGAGCTGTTTTTT.

This clonotype was counted ten times or more. The gene calls are TRBV6-2 or TRBV6-3 and TRBJ2-1; D might be TRBD1 (6 bases). Germline V gives CDR1 MNHEY, CDR2 SVGEGT. There are 16 residues in the CDR3. Trimming took 6 bases from V and 3 from J, leaving 18 bases between them. CDR3 protein: CASSTNLRQVYNEQFF. DNA for the CDR3: TGTGCCAGCAGCACAAACTTGCGACAGGTCTACAATGAGCAGTTCTTC.

The V gene is TRBV14, the J gene TRBJ1-3, with unresolved D. V was clipped by 1 base and J by 0 bases, with 7 bases between them. CDR1 is SGHDN, CDR2 FVKESK, per germline. This CDR3 is 15 amino acids long. The CDR3 loop reads CASSQGGYSGNTIYF. The CDR3 DNA follows: TGTGCCAGCAGCCAAGGTGGATACTCTGGAAACACCATATATTTT. The complete variable domain, with remaining parts taken from reference TRBV14 and TRBJ1-3, reads EAGVTQFPSHSVIEKGQTVTLRCDPISGHDNLYWYRRVMGKEIKFLLHFVKESKQDESGMPNNRFLAERTGGTYSTLKVQPAELEDSGVYFCASSQGGYSGNTIYFGEGSWLTVV.

This chain's CDR3 is CSACNRRGVYEQYF. In nucleotides, the CDR3 is TGCAGTGCTTGTAACAGGCGTGGTGTCTACGAGCAGTACTTC. The chain is built from TRBV20-1 and TRBJ2-7; TRBD1 is a possible D gene (5 bases). Per germline, CDR1 DFQATT and CDR2 SNEGSKA (reference sequence). V lost 5 bases and J 3 bases, leaving 17 bases between the germline ends. There are 14 residues in the CDR3.

The chain recombines TRBV6-5 with TRBJ2-1; a possible D gene is TRBD1 (7 bases). Trimming pared 2 bases from V and 7 bases from J, leaving 15 bases between. The CDR3 has 15 amino acids. Per germline, CDR1 MNHEY and CDR2 SVGAGI. In DNA, the CDR3 is TGTGCCAGCAGTTACGTCAGGGGGGTATCGAATGAGCAGTTCTTC. It codes for CASSYVRGVSNEQFF.

The V call is TRBV20-1, the J call TRBJ2-7; 9 bases are shared with TRBD1. The CDR3 runs to 15 residues. CDR1 and CDR2 from the germline V gene are DFQATT and SNEGSKA (reference sequence). Trimming at V came to 3 bases and at J to 4 bases, leaving 10 bases not matched to a gene. The CDR3 spells CSARVAQGAAYEQYF. In nucleotides, the CDR3 is TGCAGTGCTAGGGTGGCACAGGGGGCGGCTTACGAGCAGTACTTC.

This chain uses TRBV7-6 with TRBJ1-4, with 7 bases matching TRBD1. Germline CDR1 and CDR2: SGHVS and FNYEAQ. The CDR3 contains 14 residues. Unmatched junction bases numbered 5, after V lost 5 bases and J lost 5 bases. The CDR3 region is CASSRGQQNEKLFF. In nucleotides, the CDR3 is TGTGCCAGCAGCCGGGGACAGCAGAATGAAAAACTGTTTTTT.

V usage is TRBV4-2 and J usage is TRBJ2-7; D may match TRBD1 or TRBD2 (5 bases each). Germline-derived CDR1 and CDR2 are LGHNA and YNFKEQ. This CDR3 spans 13 amino acids. Deletions cut 0 bases from V and 4 bases from J, with 7 bases between. This CDR3 reads CASSQEGVYEQYF. The CDR3, as DNA: TGTGCCAGCAGCCAAGAGGGGGTATACGAGCAGTACTTC.